The 23 T cell receptor beta chains given below trace back to one sample, sequenced in a study of Ad26.COV2.S vaccination and SARS-CoV-2 variants. Libraries were prepared by immunoSEQ multiplex PCR; TCRdb keeps only in-frame clonotypes and omits some of them. This sample has 400,000 to 450,000 clones, with roughly 90% found just once. The treatment denotes: 19 received Ad26.COV2.S at low or high dose, single or two shots; 5 received placebo; per-sample allocation not given. It was on day 63 after the first vaccine or placebo injection that samples were taken. The sample consisted of peripheral blood, taken in a trial of Ad26.COV2.S vaccine versus placebo. The receptors originated from a person aged 18-65 years who received the Ad26.COV2.S COVID-19 vaccine or a placebo.

This sequence joins TRBV7-9 and TRBJ1-1; 9 nucleotides line up with TRBD1. There are 14 residues in the CDR3. Germline CDR1 and CDR2: SEHNR and FQNEAQ (reference sequence). After removal of 4 bases from V and 5 bases from J, the junction contained 5 bases not matched to a gene. The CDR3 reads CASSSGQGRTEAFF. The CDR3 DNA reads as TGTGCCAGCAGCTCCGGACAGGGGAGGACTGAAGCTTTCTTT.

The count of this clone is one. The V and J genes are TRBV3-1 (or the pseudogene TRBV3-2) and TRBJ1-1; D not resolved. Deletions cut 7 bases from V and 5 bases from J, with 17 bases between. Germline assignment: CDR1 LGHDT and CDR2 YNNKEL (reference sequence). The CDR3 contains 14 residues. The CDR3 loop is CASTPGDKQTEAFF. The CDR3, as DNA: TGTGCCAGCACCCCGGGAGATAAACAGACTGAAGCTTTCTTT.

This clone was seen only a few times. The chain links TRBV30 to TRBJ1-2; the D is unclear. Germline CDR1 GTSNPN, CDR2 SVGIG (reference sequence). Trimming left V 8 bases short and J 7 bases short, with 17 bases between. The length of the CDR3 is 12 residues. CDR3 in DNA: TGTGCCGCACATAATTGGGGTTTTGGCTACACCTTC. Amino acids: CAAHNWGFGYTF.

The table lists this clone with a few counts. The chain uses TRBV14 and TRBJ1-2; 10 nucleotides match TRBD1. The CDR3 totals 14 residues. J was trimmed by 8 bases and V by 6 bases; bases with no gene match: 9. CDR1 SGHDN and CDR2 FVKESK come from the germline V gene. The CDR3 bases are TGTGCCAGCAGTCTATACGGGACAGGGGAAGGCTACACCTTC. Its translation: CASSLYGTGEGYTF. Looking up the rest from reference TRBV14 and TRBJ1-2 gives the full variable domain: EAGVTQFPSHSVIEKGQTVTLRCDPISGHDNLYWYRRVMGKEIKFLLHFVKESKQDESGMPNNRFLAERTGGTYSTLKVQPAELEDSGVYFCASSLYGTGEGYTFGSGTRLTVV.

V is TRBV10-3 and J is TRBJ1-4; tentatively, D is TRBD1 (6 bases). Trimming removed 6 bases from V and 2 bases from J, with 13 bases in between. The V gene's germline CDR1 is ENHRY and CDR2 SYGVKD. The CDR3 covers 15 residues. DNA of the CDR3: TGTGCCATCAGCGCAACAGGGTCGACTAATGAAAAACTGTTTTTT. Translated, it gives CAISATGSTNEKLFF.

This clone was seen more than once but under ten times. This chain joins TRBV5-1 and TRBJ1-1, with D maybe TRBD1 (5 bases). Looked up from germline, CDR1 is SGHRS and CDR2 is YFSETQ. This CDR3 is 15 amino acids long. Deletions cut 4 bases from V and 2 bases from J, with 15 bases between. The CDR3 region is CASSILRGANTEAFF. CDR3 nucleotide sequence: TGCGCCAGCAGCATTCTGAGAGGGGCTAACACTGAAGCTTTCTTT.

As for this clone: The same CDR3 also results from other DNA sequences found in this sample. The chain carries TRBV4-3 and TRBJ2-1; D ambiguous. The V end was cut by 0 bases, the J end by 0 bases, with 6 bases between. The V gene's germline CDR1 is LGHNA and CDR2 YSLEER. The CDR3 has 15 amino acids. CDR3 amino acids: CASSQDASSYNEQFF. As DNA, the CDR3 is TGCGCCAGCAGCCAAGACGCGAGCTCCTACAATGAGCAGTTCTTC.

This clone was found once. The rearrangement uses TRBV5-1 and TRBJ1-4; maybe TRBD1 (6 bases). This CDR3 has 16 amino acids. V lost 4 bases and J lost 0, with 13 bases in between. CDR1 is SGHRS and CDR2 is YFSETQ in the germline V gene. The CDR3 DNA is TGCGCCAGCAGCATAGGACAGAGTGCAACTAATGAAAAACTGTTTTTT. The encoded protein is CASSIGQSATNEKLFF. The full variable domain, its missing parts supplied by reference TRBV5-1 and TRBJ1-4, is KAGVTQTPRYLIKTRGQQVTLSCSPISGHRSVSWYQQTPGQGLQFLFEYFSETQRNKGNFPGRFSGRQFSNSRSEMNVSTLELGDSALYLCASSIGQSATNEKLFFGSGTQLSVL.

The chain links TRBV5-1 to TRBJ1-2, with a possible D match to TRBD1 (6 bases). Trimming cost V 4 bases and J 0 bases, with 13 bases left between them. This CDR3 has 15 residues. Germline V gene data show CDR1 as SGHRS and CDR2 as YFSETQ. CDR3 DNA sequence: TGCGCCAGCAGCCGCGAGGGGACAACTAACTATGGCTACACCTTC. It codes for CASSREGTTNYGYTF.

The DNA for the CDR3 is TGTGCCAGCTCACCTAGGACAGGGCTGCGGGTTCAGCCCCAGCATTTT. This translates into CASSPRTGLRVQPQHF. V gene TRBV18 combines with J gene TRBJ1-5; 8 bases align to TRBD1. The junction had 10 bases not matched to a gene; V was cut back by 3 bases and J by 6 bases. The CDR3 is 16 residues long. CDR1 is KGHSH and CDR2 is LQKENI in the germline V gene.

The genes are TRBV3-1 (or the pseudogene TRBV3-2) and TRBJ2-1; tentative D call: TRBD2 (6 bases). This CDR3 has 17 amino acids. The V end was cut by 0 bases, the J end by 8 bases, with 20 bases between. Germline CDR1 is LGHDT and CDR2 is YNNKEL (reference sequence). In DNA, the CDR3 is TGTGCCAGCAGCCAAGAGGTCAGACTAGTGGTTTTCGATGAGCAGTTCTTC. Amino acids: CASSQEVRLVVFDEQFF.

The chain combines TRBV27 with TRBJ2-2, with 7 bases identical to TRBD2. The CDR3 runs 16 residues. Germline V gene lookup returns CDR1 MNHEY and CDR2 SMNVEV (reference sequence). V gave up 3 bases and J gave up 5 bases; unmatched junction bases: 9. CDR3 in DNA: TGTGCCAGCAGTTTCTCAGTTAGCGGGCCTACCGGGGAGCTGTTTTTT. Translating it yields CASSFSVSGPTGELFF.

This clone was seen only a few times. The CDR3 sequence is CASRQDYYNEQFF. The CDR3, as DNA: TGTGCCAGTCGACAGGACTACTACAATGAGCAGTTCTTC. The rearrangement links TRBV2 to TRBJ2-1; D possibly uses TRBD1 or TRBD2 (6 bases each). V was pared by 9 bases and J by 3 bases, with 12 bases between. Germline V lookup: CDR1 SNHLY, CDR2 FYNNEI. This CDR3 comprises 13 residues.

This clone was observed once. This chain joins TRBV6-2 or TRBV6-3 and TRBJ2-2, with TRBD2 matching over 9 bases. The length of the CDR3 is 15 residues. In germline, CDR1 is MNHEY, CDR2 SVGEGT. V was pared by 4 bases and J by 6 bases, with 6 bases of the junction left unmatched. The chain's CDR3 is CASSFEGLASGELFF. CDR3 DNA sequence: TGTGCCAGCAGTTTCGAAGGACTAGCGTCCGGGGAGCTGTTTTTT.

The rearrangement links TRBV5-5 to TRBJ1-1; D might be TRBD1 (5 bases). CDR3 length: 17 residues. Trimming shortened V by 3 bases and J by 1 base, and 19 bases separated the two germline ends. Germline V gene lookup returns CDR1 SGHKS and CDR2 YYEKEE (reference sequence). The CDR3 DNA sequence: TGTGCCAGCAGCTCGATTCGGGACGGAGGATCGAACACTGAAGCTTTCTTT. This encodes CASSSIRDGGSNTEAFF.

The chain is built from TRBV7-9 and TRBJ2-5; 9 bases align to TRBD2. With V trimmed by 5 bases and J by 2 bases, 3 bases remained unmatched. The length of the CDR3 is 14 residues. In germline, CDR1 is SEHNR, CDR2 FQNEAQ (reference sequence). This CDR3 reads CASSLTSGQETQYF. CDR3 nucleotides: TGTGCCAGCAGCCTGACTAGCGGTCAAGAGACCCAGTACTTC. Together with reference TRBV7-9 and TRBJ2-5, the CDR3 gives the full variable domain: DTGVSQNPRHKITKRGQNVTFRCDPISEHNRLYWYRQTLGQGPEFLTYFQNEAQLEKSRLLSDRFSAERPKGSFSTLEIQRTEQGDSAMYLCASSLTSGQETQYFGPGTRLLVL.

The chain employs TRBV7-2 and TRBJ1-5, with a weak D call TRBD1 (5 bases). Trimming shortened V by 1 base and J by 4 bases, and 11 bases separated the two germline ends. Germline values: CDR1 SGHTA, CDR2 FQGNSA. The CDR3 runs to 15 residues. CDR3 in amino acids: CASSLEGTANQPQHF. The CDR3 DNA reads TGTGCCAGCAGCTTAGAAGGGACGGCGAATCAGCCCCAGCATTTT.

V and J are TRBV14 and TRBJ1-4; perhaps TRBD1 as D (5 bases). The CDR3 loop spans 13 amino acids. Trimming pared 0 bases from V and 12 bases from J, leaving 11 bases between. From germline, CDR1 is SGHDN and CDR2 FVKESK. CDR3 sequence: CASSQEQRGQLFF. The CDR3 DNA reads as TGTGCCAGCAGCCAAGAACAGAGGGGACAACTGTTTTTT.

The chain combines TRBV27 with TRBJ2-1, with D unresolved. Germline V gene data show CDR1 as MNHEY and CDR2 as SMNVEV (reference sequence). This CDR3 comprises 15 residues. With 10 bases removed from V and 0 bases from J, the gap between germline ends came to 16 bases. The CDR3 loop is CAISQDSSSYNEQFF. The DNA for the CDR3 is TGTGCCATCTCACAAGACTCAAGCTCCTACAATGAGCAGTTCTTC.

This clone turned up a few times. V usage is TRBV2 and J usage is TRBJ2-7; the D gene is possibly TRBD1 (6 bases). Trimming stripped 4 bases from V and 2 bases from J, with 9 bases between. This CDR3 spans 13 amino acids. Germline V gives CDR1 SNHLY, CDR2 FYNNEI. DNA of the CDR3: TGTGCCAGCAGTGTTGGGGGCGCCTACGAGCAGTACTTC. This codes for CASSVGGAYEQYF.

This chain connects TRBV27 to TRBJ1-6; 9 nucleotides agree with TRBD1. The CDR3 spans 15 residues. Looked up from germline, CDR1 is MNHEY and CDR2 is SMNVEV (reference sequence). Trimming at V came to 6 bases and at J to 9 bases, leaving 9 bases not matched to a gene. CDR3: CASRGWGTGISPLHF. As DNA, the CDR3 is TGTGCCAGCAGAGGGTGGGGGACAGGGATTTCACCCCTCCACTTT.

The gene calls are TRBV19 and TRBJ1-5, with 8 positions matching TRBD1. Trimming at V came to 2 bases and at J to 3 bases, leaving 6 bases not matched to a gene. The germline CDR1 and CDR2 sequences are LNHDA and SQIVND (reference sequence). The CDR3 consists of 16 residues. The CDR3 sequence: CASSIRPDRVNQPQHF. The CDR3 DNA is TGTGCCAGTAGTATACGGCCGGACAGGGTCAATCAGCCCCAGCATTTT.

V gene TRBV3-1 (or the pseudogene TRBV3-2) combines with J gene TRBJ2-7; D is possibly TRBD1 (5 bases). The CDR3 has 13 residues. Deletions cut 3 bases from V and 2 bases from J, with 8 bases between. Germline CDR1 and CDR2: LGHDT and YNNKEL (reference sequence). The DNA for the CDR3 is TGTGCCAGCAGCCAGTGGGGCCCCTACGAGCAGTACTTC. This translates into CASSQWGPYEQYF.